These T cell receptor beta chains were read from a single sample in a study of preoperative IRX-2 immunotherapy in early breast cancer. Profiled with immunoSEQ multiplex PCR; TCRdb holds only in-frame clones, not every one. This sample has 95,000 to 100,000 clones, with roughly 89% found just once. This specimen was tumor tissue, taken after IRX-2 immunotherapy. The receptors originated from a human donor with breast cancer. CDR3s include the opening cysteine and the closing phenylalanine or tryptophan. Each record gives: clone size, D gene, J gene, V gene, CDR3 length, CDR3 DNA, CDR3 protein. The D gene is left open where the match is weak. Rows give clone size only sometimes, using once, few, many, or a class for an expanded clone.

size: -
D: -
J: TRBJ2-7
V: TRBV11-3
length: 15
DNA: TGTGCCAGCAGCTCCGACCCCAAGCTAGGCTACGAGCAGTACTTC
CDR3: CASSSDPKLGYEQYF

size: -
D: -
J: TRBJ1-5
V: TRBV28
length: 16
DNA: TGTGCCAGCAGTTTAAGTAGAGGGAGGGGCAATCAGTCCCAGCATTTT
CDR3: CASSLSRGRGNQSQHF

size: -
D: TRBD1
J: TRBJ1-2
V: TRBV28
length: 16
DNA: TGTGCCAGCAGTTTAGGGACAGGGGTTCTTAACTATGGCTACACCTTC
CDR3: CASSLGTGVLNYGYTF

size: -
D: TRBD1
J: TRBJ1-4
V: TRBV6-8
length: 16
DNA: TGTGCCAGCAGTTACTCGGACAGGTGGACTAATGAAAAACTGTTTTTT
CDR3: CASSYSDRWTNEKLFF

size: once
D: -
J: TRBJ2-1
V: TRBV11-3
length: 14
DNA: TGTGCCAGCAGCTCCCGGGACACCTACAATGAGCAGTTCTTC
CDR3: CASSSRDTYNEQFF

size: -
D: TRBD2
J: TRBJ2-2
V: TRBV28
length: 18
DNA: TGTGCCAGCCGACGTCATACGGGGGGGTGGGCGAACACCGGGAAGCTGTTTTTT
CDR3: CASRRHTGGWANTGKLFF

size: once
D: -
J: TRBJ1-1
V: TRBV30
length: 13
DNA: TGTGCCTGGAGTGTAAACAGTAACACTGAAGCTTTCTTT
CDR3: CAWSVNSNTEAFF

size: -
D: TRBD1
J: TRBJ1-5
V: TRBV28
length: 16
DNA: TGTGCCCACTCCTCATTAGGGACAGAGAGCAATCAGCCCCAGCATTTT
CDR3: CAHSSLGTESNQPQHF

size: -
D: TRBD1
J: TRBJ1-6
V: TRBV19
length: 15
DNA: TGTGCCAGTAGTTTAAACAGGGGCAGTAATTCACCCCTCCACTTT
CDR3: CASSLNRGSNSPLHF

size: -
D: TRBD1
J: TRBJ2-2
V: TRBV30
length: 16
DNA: TGTGCCTGGAGTGTACGGCGGGGACAGGGGACCGGGGAGCTGTTTTTT
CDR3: CAWSVRRGQGTGELFF

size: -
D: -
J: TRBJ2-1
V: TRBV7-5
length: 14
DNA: TGTGCCAGCAGCCGTAGCGGGGGCTACAATGAGCAGTTCTTC
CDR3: CASSRSGGYNEQFF

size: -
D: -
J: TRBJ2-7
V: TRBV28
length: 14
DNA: TGTGTCAGCAGCCAACGGGCACCTTCCTACGAGCAGTACTTC
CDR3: CVSSQRAPSYEQYF

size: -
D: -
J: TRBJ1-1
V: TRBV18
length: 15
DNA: TGTGCCAGCTCACCCGGGACACCACCGAACACTGAAGCTTTCTTT
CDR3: CASSPGTPPNTEAFF

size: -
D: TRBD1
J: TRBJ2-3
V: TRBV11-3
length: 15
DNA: TGTGCCAGCAGCGCCGGGACAGGGAACACAGATACGCAGTATTTT
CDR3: CASSAGTGNTDTQYF

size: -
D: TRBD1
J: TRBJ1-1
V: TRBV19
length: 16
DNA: TGTGCCAGTACCCCTAGGGGGCTGGGGAAGAGCACTGAAGCTTTCTTT
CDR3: CASTPRGLGKSTEAFF

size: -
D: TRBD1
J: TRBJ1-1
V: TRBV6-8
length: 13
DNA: TGTGCCAGCAGGCCCGGACAGGGCACTGAAGCTTTCTTT
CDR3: CASRPGQGTEAFF

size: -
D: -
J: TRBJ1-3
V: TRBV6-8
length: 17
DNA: TGTGCCAGCAGCCGTGGGGGGACAATCTCATCAGGAAACACCATATATTTT
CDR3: CASSRGGTISSGNTIYF

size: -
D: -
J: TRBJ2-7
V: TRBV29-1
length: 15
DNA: TGCAGCGTTGAAGATCTTGCGGGCCGCGGATACGAGCAGTACTTC
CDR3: CSVEDLAGRGYEQYF

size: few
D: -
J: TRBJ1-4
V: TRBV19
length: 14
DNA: TGTGCCAGTAACCGGGAGGGCTCGGATGAAAAACTGTTTTTT
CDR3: CASNREGSDEKLFF

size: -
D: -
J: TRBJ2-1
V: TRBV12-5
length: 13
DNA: TGTGCTAGTGGCACCTTGTTGGGAGCAGGGCAGTTCTTC
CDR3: CASGTLLGAGQFF

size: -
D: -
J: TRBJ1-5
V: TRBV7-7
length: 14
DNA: TGTGCCAGCAGCTTGGCGGGGTCCAATCAGCCCCAGCATTTT
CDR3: CASSLAGSNQPQHF

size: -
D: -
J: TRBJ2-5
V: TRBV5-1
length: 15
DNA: TGCGCCAGCAGCTTCGAAAATACCAACCAAGAGACCCAGTACTTC
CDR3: CASSFENTNQETQYF

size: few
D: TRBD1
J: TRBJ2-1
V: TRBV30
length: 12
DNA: TGTGCCTGGAGGGACCGGGACAGGGGGCCCTTCTTC
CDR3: CAWRDRDRGPFF

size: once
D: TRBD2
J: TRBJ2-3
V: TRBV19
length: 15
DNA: TGTGCCAGTAGTGGGTTGGGACTAGGCACAGATACGCAGTATTTT
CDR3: CASSGLGLGTDTQYF

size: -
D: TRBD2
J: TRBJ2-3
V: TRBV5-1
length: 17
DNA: TGCGCCAGCAGCTCACCGGGACTAGCGGGAGTGGCTGATACGCAGTATTTT
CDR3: CASSSPGLAGVADTQYF

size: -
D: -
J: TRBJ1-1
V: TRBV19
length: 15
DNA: TGTGCCAGTAGTCCACGGGGGGTAGGAAACACTGAAGCTTTCTTT
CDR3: CASSPRGVGNTEAFF

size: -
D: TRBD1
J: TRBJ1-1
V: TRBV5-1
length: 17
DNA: TGCGCCAGCAGCTCAGTCGACAGGGCTTCTTCGAACACTGAAGCTTTCTTT
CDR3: CASSSVDRASSNTEAFF

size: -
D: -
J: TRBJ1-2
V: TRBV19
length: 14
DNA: TGTGCCAGTAGCCCGGGTCGATCGACGGGTGGCTACACCTTC
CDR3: CASSPGRSTGGYTF

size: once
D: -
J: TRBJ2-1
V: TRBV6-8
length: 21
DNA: TGTGCCAGCAGTTACTCTTCTCGTCGGACCGGGGGACCCTTCTCCTACAATGAGCAGTTCTTC
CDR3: CASSYSSRRTGGPFSYNEQFF

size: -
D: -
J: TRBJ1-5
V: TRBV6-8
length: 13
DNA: TGTGCCAGCAGTCGGGACCGAGATCAGCCCCAGCATTTT
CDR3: CASSRDRDQPQHF

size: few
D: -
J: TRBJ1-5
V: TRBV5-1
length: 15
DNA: TGCGCCAGCAGGCCTGTTACAGGAAACAATCAGCCCCAGCATTTT
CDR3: CASRPVTGNNQPQHF

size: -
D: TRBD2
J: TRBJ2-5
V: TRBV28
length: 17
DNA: TGTGCCAGCAGTTTAGTTACTAGCGGGGGCCCCCAAGAGACCCAGTACTTC
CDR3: CASSLVTSGGPQETQYF

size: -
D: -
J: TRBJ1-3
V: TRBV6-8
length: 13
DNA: TGTGCCAGCAGAACAGGGTCCAGAAACACCATATATTTT
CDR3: CASRTGSRNTIYF

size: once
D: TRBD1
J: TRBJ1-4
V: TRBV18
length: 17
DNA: TGTGCCAGCTCACCACCGACAGGGAGGGGTGATAATGAAAAACTGTTTTTT
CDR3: CASSPPTGRGDNEKLFF

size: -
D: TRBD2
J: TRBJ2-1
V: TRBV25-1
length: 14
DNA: TGTGCCAGCAGAAGCACTAGCGGCTACAATGAGCAGTTCTTC
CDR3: CASRSTSGYNEQFF

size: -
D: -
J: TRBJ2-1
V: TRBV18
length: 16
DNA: TGTGCCAGCTCACTACAGGGACATAGCTCCTACAATGAGCAGTTCTTC
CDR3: CASSLQGHSSYNEQFF

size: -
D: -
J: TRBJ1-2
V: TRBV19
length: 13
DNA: TGTGCCAGCAACCGGGGCAAAAACTATGGCTACACCTTC
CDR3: CASNRGKNYGYTF

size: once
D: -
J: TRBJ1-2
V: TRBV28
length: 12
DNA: TGTGCCAGCAGCCACGGGACCGTTGGCTACACCTTC
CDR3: CASSHGTVGYTF

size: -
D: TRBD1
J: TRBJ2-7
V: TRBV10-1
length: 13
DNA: TGCGCCAGCAGTGATTACAGGGGTACAGAGCAGTACTTC
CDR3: CASSDYRGTEQYF

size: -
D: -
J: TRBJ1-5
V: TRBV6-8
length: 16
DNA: TGTGCCATCAGCGACGGTTGGTCCGATACTAATCAGCCCCAGCATTTT
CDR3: CAISDGWSDTNQPQHF

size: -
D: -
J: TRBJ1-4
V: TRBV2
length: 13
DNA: TGTGCCAGCAGTGATCTTCGGGGGGAAAAACTGTTTTTT
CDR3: CASSDLRGEKLFF

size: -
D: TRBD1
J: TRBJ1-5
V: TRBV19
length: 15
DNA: TGTGCCAGTAGTATCACAGGGACAGGAGATCAGCCCCAGCATTTT
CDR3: CASSITGTGDQPQHF

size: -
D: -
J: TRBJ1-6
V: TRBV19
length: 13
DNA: TGTGCCAGTAGGGGGGCTCCGAATTCACCCCTCCACTTT
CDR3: CASRGAPNSPLHF

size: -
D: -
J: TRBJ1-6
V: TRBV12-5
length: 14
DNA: TGTGCCTCAAAATGGGGAGGGGGGAATTCACCCCTCCACTTT
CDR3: CASKWGGGNSPLHF

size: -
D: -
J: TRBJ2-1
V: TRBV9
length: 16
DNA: TGTGCCAGCAGCCCGTCGGGGGGCAACATACTAGGGGAGCAGTTCTTC
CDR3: CASSPSGGNILGEQFF

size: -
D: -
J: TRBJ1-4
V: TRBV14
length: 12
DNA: TGTGCCAGCAGCCCTGATGCCGAAAAACTGTTTTTT
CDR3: CASSPDAEKLFF

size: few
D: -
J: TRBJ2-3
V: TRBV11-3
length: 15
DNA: TGTGCCAGCAGCTTAGACGGGAAAAGCACAGATACGCAGTATTTT
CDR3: CASSLDGKSTDTQYF

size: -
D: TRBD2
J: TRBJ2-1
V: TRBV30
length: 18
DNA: TGTGCCTGGAGTTCCGGGACTAGCGGGAGGGCCAGTCTCAATGAGCAGTTCTTC
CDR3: CAWSSGTSGRASLNEQFF

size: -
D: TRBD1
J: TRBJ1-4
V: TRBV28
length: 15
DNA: TGTGCCAGCAGTCCCGCAGGGGGAGTTAATGAAAAACTGTTTTTT
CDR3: CASSPAGGVNEKLFF

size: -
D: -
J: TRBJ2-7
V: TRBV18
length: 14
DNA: TGTGCCAGCTCATCAACCTCAGGAAGCTACGAGCAGTACTTC
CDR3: CASSSTSGSYEQYF

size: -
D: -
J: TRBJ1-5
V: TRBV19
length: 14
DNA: TGTGCCAGTAGTATATACGGAAGTGGTCAGCCCCAGCATTTT
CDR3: CASSIYGSGQPQHF

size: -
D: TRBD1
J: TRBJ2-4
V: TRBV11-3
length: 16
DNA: TGTGCCAGCAGCTGGGACAGACAACTAGCCAAAAACATTCAGTACTTC
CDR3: CASSWDRQLAKNIQYF

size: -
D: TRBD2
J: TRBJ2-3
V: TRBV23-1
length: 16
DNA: TGCGCCAGCAGCTTGGTTGGCGGGGGGGCCTCAGATACGCAGTATTTT
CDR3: CASSLVGGGASDTQYF

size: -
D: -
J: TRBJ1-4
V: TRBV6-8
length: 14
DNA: TGTGCCAGCGGGAACCTCCTTTTTGGTGAAAAACTGTTTTTT
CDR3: CASGNLLFGEKLFF

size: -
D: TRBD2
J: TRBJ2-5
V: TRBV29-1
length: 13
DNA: TGCAGCGTTGAAAGGATAGCGGGGGAGACCCAGTACTTC
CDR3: CSVERIAGETQYF

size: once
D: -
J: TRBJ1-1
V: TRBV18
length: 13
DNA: TGTGCCAGCTCATATACAGCAAACATTGAAGCTTTCTTT
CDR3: CASSYTANIEAFF

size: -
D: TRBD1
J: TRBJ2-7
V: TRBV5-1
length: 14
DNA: TGCGCCAGCAGTACGGGACAGGGAAACAACGAGCAGTACTTC
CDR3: CASSTGQGNNEQYF

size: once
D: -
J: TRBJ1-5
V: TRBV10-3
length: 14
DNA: TGTGCCATCAGTGAGTACAGGGTGAAACAGCCCCAGCATTTT
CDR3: CAISEYRVKQPQHF

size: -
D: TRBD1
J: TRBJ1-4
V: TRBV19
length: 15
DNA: TGTGCCAGTACCGGCGGACAGGATTGGAATGAAAAACTGTTTTTT
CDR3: CASTGGQDWNEKLFF

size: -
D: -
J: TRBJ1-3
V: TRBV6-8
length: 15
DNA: TGTGCCAGCAGGCCTTGGGGATTCGCTGGAAACACCATATATTTT
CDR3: CASRPWGFAGNTIYF